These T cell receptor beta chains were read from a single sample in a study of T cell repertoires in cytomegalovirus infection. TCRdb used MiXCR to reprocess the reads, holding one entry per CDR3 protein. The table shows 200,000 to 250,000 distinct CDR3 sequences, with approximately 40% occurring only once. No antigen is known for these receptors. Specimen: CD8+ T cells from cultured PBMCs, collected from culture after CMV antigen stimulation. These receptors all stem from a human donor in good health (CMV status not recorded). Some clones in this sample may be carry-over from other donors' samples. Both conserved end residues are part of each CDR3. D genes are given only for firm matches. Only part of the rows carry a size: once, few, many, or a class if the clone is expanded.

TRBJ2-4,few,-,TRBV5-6,TGTGCCAGCAGTCCACCACCCTTAACAGGAGCCAAAAACATTCAGTACTTC,CASSPPPLTGAKNIQYF
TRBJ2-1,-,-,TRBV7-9,TGTGCCAGCAGCTTAGCCCCTAGCGCTACGACAAATGAGCAGTTCTTC,CASSLAPSATTNEQFF
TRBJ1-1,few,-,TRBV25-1,TGTGCCAGCATTCCTGGGGGGGGTTTGAACACTGAAGCTTTCTTT,CASIPGGGLNTEAFF
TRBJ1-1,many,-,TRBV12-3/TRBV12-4,TGTGCCAGCAGTTTAGGCCACCGGGACACTGAAGCTTTCTTT,CASSLGHRDTEAFF
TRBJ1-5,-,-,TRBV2,TGTGCCAGCAAGGACCGCGGTGGGAGTCAGCCCCAGCATTTT,CASKDRGGSQPQHF
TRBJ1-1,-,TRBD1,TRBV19,TGTGCCAGTAGTTTCCCCGGACAGGGAAACACTGAAGCTTTCTTT,CASSFPGQGNTEAFF
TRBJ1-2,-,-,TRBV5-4,TGTGCCAGCAGCTTGGCGGGGGTGGACGGCTACACCTTC,CASSLAGVDGYTF
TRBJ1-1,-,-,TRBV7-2,TGTGCCAGCAGCTTAGAGGGGGGCCGGACTGAAGCTTTCTTT,CASSLEGGRTEAFF
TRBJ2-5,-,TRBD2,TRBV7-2,TGTGCCAGCAGCTTAGCGGCGGGAGGGCGGGAGACCCAGTACTTC,CASSLAAGGRETQYF
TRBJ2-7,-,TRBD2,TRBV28,TGTGCCAGCAGCCGAATGGGGGGGAGATCCGGTTACGAGCAGTACTTC,CASSRMGGRSGYEQYF
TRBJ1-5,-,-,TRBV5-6,TGTGCCAGCAGTACAGGGAGCAATCAGCCCCAGCATTTT,CASSTGSNQPQHF
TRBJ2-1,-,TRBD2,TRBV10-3,TGTGCCATGGGACTAGCGGAGACGAATGAGCAGTTCTTC,CAMGLAETNEQFF
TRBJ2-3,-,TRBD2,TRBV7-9,TGTGCCAGCAGCTCCCTCGAGCGGGAGGGCACAGATACGCAGTATTTT,CASSSLEREGTDTQYF
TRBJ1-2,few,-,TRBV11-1,TGTGCCAGCAGCTTGCGAACAGAAGGACTTAACTATGGCTACACCTTC,CASSLRTEGLNYGYTF
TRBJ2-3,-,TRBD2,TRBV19,TGTGCCAGTAGTACCCGGGGGGGCGCGGCAGATACGCAGTATTTT,CASSTRGGAADTQYF
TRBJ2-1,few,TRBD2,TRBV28,TGTGCCAGCAGCCCGGGACTAGCGGGAAGTTTGGATGAGCAGTTCTTC,CASSPGLAGSLDEQFF
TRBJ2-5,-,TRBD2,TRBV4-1,TGCGCCAGCAGCCAATCGGCGGGACTACAAGAGACCCAGTACTTC,CASSQSAGLQETQYF
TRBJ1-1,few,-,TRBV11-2,TGTGCCAGCAGCTTTAGGAGGAACATGAACACTGAAGCTTTCTTT,CASSFRRNMNTEAFF
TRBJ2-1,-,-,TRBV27,TGTGCCAGCAGTTTCCGGGACACCTACAATGAGCAGTTCTTC,CASSFRDTYNEQFF
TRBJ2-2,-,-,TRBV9,TGTGCCAGCAGCGGCTCCATCCAGGCCTTCGGGAACACCGGGGAGCTGTTTTTT,CASSGSIQAFGNTGELFF
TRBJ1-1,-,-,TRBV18,TGTGCCAGCTCACCAACCGGGACGGTGCTTACTGAAGCTTTCTTT,CASSPTGTVLTEAFF
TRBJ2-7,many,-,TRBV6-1,TGTGCCAGCAGAGTAGTGAGGACTCCTGGCCGCGAGCAGTACTTC,CASRVVRTPGREQYF
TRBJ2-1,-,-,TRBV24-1,TGTGCCACCAGTGAAACCGGGACCAACAATGAGCAGTTCTTC,CATSETGTNNEQFF
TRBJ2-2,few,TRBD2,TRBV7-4,TGTGCCAGCAGTCCGAGCGGGAGGCCAGGGGGCGGGGAGCTGTTTTTT,CASSPSGRPGGGELFF
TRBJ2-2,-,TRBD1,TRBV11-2,TGTGCCAGCAGCTTAACTTTAGGGGGCGACACCGGGGAGCTGTTTTTT,CASSLTLGGDTGELFF
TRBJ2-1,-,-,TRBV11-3,TGTGCCAGCAGCACTGGGACTCGGAATGAGCAGTTCTTC,CASSTGTRNEQFF
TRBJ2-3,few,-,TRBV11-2,TGTGCCAGCAGCTTAGGGTGGGCCCAGGGCGCAGATACGCAGTATTTT,CASSLGWAQGADTQYF
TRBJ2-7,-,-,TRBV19,TGTGCCAGCAAGGGGGGTGGCTCCTACGAGCAGTACTTC,CASKGGGSYEQYF
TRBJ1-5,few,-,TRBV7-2,TGTGCCAGCAGCTTAAGTCGGGGTCTTGGTCAGCCCCAGCATTTT,CASSLSRGLGQPQHF
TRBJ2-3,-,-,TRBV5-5,TGTGCCAGCAGCTTGGAGGCAGGGAGCCCAGATACGCAGTATTTT,CASSLEAGSPDTQYF
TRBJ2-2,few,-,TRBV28,TGTGCCAGCAGTACAGCGAACACCGGGGAGCTGTTTTTT,CASSTANTGELFF
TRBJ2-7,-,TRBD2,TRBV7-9,TGTGCCAGCAGCTTGACTAGCGGGTACGAGCAGTACTTC,CASSLTSGYEQYF
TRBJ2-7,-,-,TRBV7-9,TGTGCCAGCAGCTTGCCCCGGGACCCAGATCCCTACGAGCAGTACTTC,CASSLPRDPDPYEQYF
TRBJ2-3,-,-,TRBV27,TGTGCCAGCAGTTTATCGATTCTGGGCACAGATACGCAGTATTTT,CASSLSILGTDTQYF
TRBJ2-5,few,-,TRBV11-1,TGTGCCAGCAGCTTACTCAGAGAGGGGACCCAGTACTTC,CASSLLREGTQYF
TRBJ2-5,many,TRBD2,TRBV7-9,TGTGCCAGCAGCTTACCCTACCTAGCGGGAGTAGGAGAGACCCAGTACTTC,CASSLPYLAGVGETQYF
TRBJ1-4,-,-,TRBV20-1,TGCAGTGCTAGAGATTGGCGGCCTAATGAAAAACTGTTTTTT,CSARDWRPNEKLFF
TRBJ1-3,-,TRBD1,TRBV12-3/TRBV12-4,TGTGCCAGCAGTAATAGCAGGGGGCTCGTAGACACCATATATTTT,CASSNSRGLVDTIYF
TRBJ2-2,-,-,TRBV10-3,TGTGCCATCAGTTCCCCGGGACTCACCTACACCGGGGAGCTGTTTTTT,CAISSPGLTYTGELFF
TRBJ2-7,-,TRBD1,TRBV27,TGTGCCAGCAGTCCGGGACAGTCGATCGAGCAGTACTTC,CASSPGQSIEQYF
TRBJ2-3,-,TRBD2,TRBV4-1,TGCGCCAGCAGCCTCAAGACTAGCGGGGGCGATACGCAGTATTTT,CASSLKTSGGDTQYF
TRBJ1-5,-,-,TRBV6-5,TGTGCCAGCGCTACTTATAGCAATCAGCCCCAGCATTTT,CASATYSNQPQHF
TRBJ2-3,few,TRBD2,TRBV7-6,TGTGCCAGCAGCTCGCCTGGGGCTAGCGGGAGTGCTACGCAGTATTTT,CASSSPGASGSATQYF
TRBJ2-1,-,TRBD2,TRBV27,TGTGCCAGCAGTTCCCCCGGGACTAGCGGGCCTGACAATGAGCAGTTCTTC,CASSSPGTSGPDNEQFF
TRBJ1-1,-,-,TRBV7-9,TGTGCCAGCAGCTTATCGACAGGTCGAATTACTGAAGCTTTATTT,CASSLSTGRITEALF
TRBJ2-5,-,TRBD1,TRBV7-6,TGTGCCAGCAGCTCACCGGGACAGGGGGAAGAGACCCAGTACTTC,CASSSPGQGEETQYF
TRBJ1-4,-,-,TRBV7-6,TGTGCCACCCGTCTTGCAACTAATGAAAAACTGTTTTTT,CATRLATNEKLFF
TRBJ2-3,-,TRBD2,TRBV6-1,TGTGCCTCCCGGGGAGGGCCTTCAGATACGCAGTATTTT,CASRGGPSDTQYF
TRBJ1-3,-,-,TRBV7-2,TGTGCCAGCAGCCGAGAAGTTTCCTCTGGAAACACCATATATTTT,CASSREVSSGNTIYF
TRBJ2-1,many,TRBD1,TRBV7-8,TGTGCCAGCAGCTTAGTGAGGGACAGGGTCGGAGGTGAGCAGTTCTTC,CASSLVRDRVGGEQFF
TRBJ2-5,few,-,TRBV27,TGTGCCAGCAGTTTATCACGGGGATCAGAGACCCAGTACTTC,CASSLSRGSETQYF
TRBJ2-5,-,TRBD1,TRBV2,TGTGCCAGCATCCCGACAGGGAGCCAAGAGACCCAGTACTTC,CASIPTGSQETQYF
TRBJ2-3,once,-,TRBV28,TGTGCCAGCAGCCCTAATGGGGGGCAGTTTATAGATACGCAGTATTTT,CASSPNGGQFIDTQYF
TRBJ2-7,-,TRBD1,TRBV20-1,TGCAGTGCTACCCACGGGACAGGGGGCGACGAGCAGTACTTC,CSATHGTGGDEQYF
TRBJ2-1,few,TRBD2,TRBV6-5,TGTGCCAGCAGGAGCAGCGGGAGCTCCTACAATGAGCAGTTCTTC,CASRSSGSSYNEQFF